What follows are 19 T cell receptor beta chains derived from one specimen sequenced in a study of beta chain features in type 1 diabetes. The study reverse transcribed the entire isolated RNA, so it sequenced expressed TCRB transcripts. The data were produced by immunoSEQ multiplex PCR, yet TCRdb's version contains in-frame clones alone and is incomplete. Here the sample spans 150,000 or so clones, approximately 10% being singletons. The sample comprised central memory CD4+ T cells from blood. The receptors were gathered from a woman aged 35 to 49 in good health.

V usage is TRBV5-1 and J usage is TRBJ2-7, with TRBD2 matching over 10 bases. V was pared by 5 bases and J by 2 bases, with 4 bases of the junction left unmatched. The V gene's germline CDR1 is SGHRS and CDR2 YFSETQ. CDR3 length: 14 amino acids. The CDR3 is CASRSAGGPYEQYF. Written as DNA, the CDR3 is TGCGCCAGCAGATCAGCGGGGGGGCCCTACGAGCAGTACTTC.

V is TRBV12-5 and J is TRBJ1-5; D perhaps matches TRBD1 (6 bases). This CDR3 comprises 19 residues. V lost 5 bases and J lost 6, with 29 bases in between. Looked up from germline, CDR1 is LGHNT and CDR2 is FRNRAP. In DNA, the CDR3 is TGTGCTAGTGGTCTTGATGTCGTCCGGGATGGGGGCAGGATTCAGCCCCAGCATTTT. Translating gives CASGLDVVRDGGRIQPQHF.

This chain joins TRBV5-6 and TRBJ2-4; 13 bases fit TRBD2. There are 15 residues in the CDR3. V lost 1 base and J lost 11; bases outside the gene matches: 6. Germline values: CDR1 SGHDT, CDR2 YYEEEE. The CDR3 spells CASSLPGTSGDLQYF. The DNA for the CDR3 is TGTGCCAGCAGCTTGCCGGGGACTAGCGGGGACCTTCAGTACTTC.

Only a few counts were recorded for this clone. The V and J genes are TRBV4-1 and TRBJ1-3; a weak D match, TRBD1 (5 bases). V was shortened by 0 bases and J by 2 bases, with 11 bases between the two germline ends. The germline V gene has CDR1 MGHRA and CDR2 YSYEKL. This CDR3 is 16 amino acids long. The CDR3, as DNA: TGCGCCAGCAGCCAAGATCAAGCAGGGACTGGAAACACCATATATTTT. Residues: CASSQDQAGTGNTIYF.

The chain recombines TRBV6-5 with TRBJ1-2; perhaps TRBD1 as D (6 bases). This CDR3 is 12 amino acids long. Germline V CDR1 and CDR2: MNHEY, SVGAGI. V gave up 7 bases and J gave up 7 bases, with 13 bases separating them. The CDR3 sequence: CASTNRESGYTF. In DNA, the CDR3 is TGTGCCAGCACGAACAGGGAGTCTGGCTACACCTTC.

The J gene is TRBJ2-7, the V gene TRBV7-2, with D possibly matching TRBD2 (5 bases). This CDR3 comprises 14 residues. Per germline, CDR1 SGHTA and CDR2 FQGNSA. Deletions cut 5 bases from V and 3 bases from J, with 14 bases between. CDR3 in DNA: TGTGCCAGCAGCCCATCGGGGTCCCACTACGAGCAGTACTTC. It encodes CASSPSGSHYEQYF.

This clone has more than one count but fewer than ten. The chain couples TRBV7-2 to TRBJ2-3; no clear D gene. Per germline, CDR1 SGHTA and CDR2 FQGNSA. This CDR3 has 14 amino acids. Trimming shortened V by 1 base and J by 5 bases, and 10 bases separated the two germline ends. The CDR3 DNA sequence: TGTGCCAGCAGCTTAGATGGCTCTCTAGATACGCAGTATTTT. It encodes CASSLDGSLDTQYF.

This clone was seen only a few times. The chain has TRBV4-1 and TRBJ2-3, with D perhaps TRBD2 (6 bases). Trimming stripped 5 bases from V and 5 bases from J, with 17 bases between. The CDR3 consists of 15 residues. The germline V gene has CDR1 MGHRA and CDR2 YSYEKL. The DNA for the CDR3 is TGCGCCAGCAGCATCAGTGCGGGGCTTCAAGATACGCAGTATTTT. It encodes CASSISAGLQDTQYF.

A few counts support this clone. The CDR3 spells CASSYDRWIPYGYTF. CDR3 sequence (DNA): TGTGCCAGCAGTTACGACAGGTGGATTCCTTATGGCTACACCTTC. The V gene is TRBV6-5, the J gene TRBJ1-2, with a possible D match to TRBD1 (6 bases). Germline V gives CDR1 MNHEY, CDR2 SVGAGI. Trimming cost V 2 bases and J 5 bases, with 15 bases left between them. The CDR3 has 15 residues.

The J gene is TRBJ1-3, the V gene TRBV29-1; TRBD1 might be the D (5 bases). The germline V gene encodes CDR1 SQVTM and CDR2 ANQGSEA. The CDR3 is 14 residues long. Trimming took off 3 bases at V and 0 bases at J, with 9 bases between the two ends. The CDR3 nucleotides read TGCAGCGTTGATGCAGGGTTCTCTGGAAACACCATATATTTT. Residues: CSVDAGFSGNTIYF.

In its sample, this clone is medium-sized (0.01 to 0.1%). The rearrangement joins TRBV29-1 to TRBJ2-7; D possibly corresponds to TRBD1 (6 bases). The V and J ends lost 7 bases and 6 bases respectively, with 13 bases between them. The CDR3 spans 11 residues. Looked up from germline, CDR1 is SQVTM and CDR2 is ANQGSEA. The CDR3 loop is CSGGSGAEQYF. CDR3 coding DNA: TGCAGCGGCGGTTCAGGGGCCGAGCAGTACTTC.

In regard to this clone: An end of the junction does not agree with germline; a read error may underlie this. In DNA, the CDR3 is TGTGCTAGCACCCTGGGGGGGACTAGCGGCTACAATGAGCAGTTCTTC. Amino acids: CASTLGGTSGYNEQFF. This sequence joins TRBV7-7 and TRBJ2-1; 11 bases line up with TRBD2. CDR1 and CDR2 from the germline V gene are SSHAT and FNYEAQ (reference sequence). The CDR3 length is 16 residues.

This rearrangement joins TRBV2 to TRBJ2-7; maybe TRBD2 (6 bases). This CDR3 is 13 amino acids long. The germline V and J ends were trimmed by 2 bases and 7 bases, with 12 bases remaining between them. CDR1 is SNHLY, CDR2 FYNNEI, per germline. The CDR3 sequence is CASSERPRGEQYF. CDR3 DNA: TGTGCCAGCAGTGAACGCCCCCGGGGGGAGCAGTACTTC.

This clone was seen only a few times. V usage is TRBV5-1 and J usage is TRBJ2-3, with D possibly matching TRBD2 (6 bases). Germline V gene data show CDR1 as SGHRS and CDR2 as YFSETQ. This CDR3 has 15 residues. V was pared by 0 bases and J by 0 bases, with 8 bases between. The CDR3, as DNA: TGCGCCAGCAGCTTGGTAGCGGCTAGCACAGATACGCAGTATTTT. It yields the protein CASSLVAASTDTQYF.

This clone has more than one count but fewer than ten. This chain joins TRBV18 and TRBJ2-3; D possibly corresponds to TRBD1 (7 bases). The CDR3 covers 16 residues. Between the trimmed V and J ends, which lost 2 bases and 4 bases, there was a span of 16 bases. Germline-derived CDR1 and CDR2 are KGHSH and LQKENI. CDR3 DNA: TGTGCCAGCTCACCAAAAGGGGGCTCGGGGGCAGATACGCAGTATTTT. Translating it yields CASSPKGGSGADTQYF. Full variable domain (remainder filled in from reference TRBV18 and TRBJ2-3): NAGVMQNPRHLVRRRGQEARLRCSPMKGHSHVYWYRQLPEEGLKFMVYLQKENIIDESGMPKERFSAEFPKEGPSILRIQQVVRGDSAAYFCASSPKGGSGADTQYFGPGTRLTVL.

The CDR3 region has the DNA TGTGCCAGCACCCAGCGGGGGGGGCTTGATACGCAGTATTTT. As protein: CASTQRGGLDTQYF. The chain carries TRBV7-8 and TRBJ2-3; 10 nucleotides line up with TRBD2. This CDR3 is 14 amino acids long. CDR1 SGHVS and CDR2 FQNEAQ come from the germline V gene. The V and J ends lost 7 bases and 6 bases, in that order; junction bases with no gene match: 7.

V and J are TRBV4-1 and TRBJ2-4; 10 nucleotides match TRBD2. V was pared by 3 bases and J by 5 bases, with 4 bases of the junction left unmatched. The germline CDR1 and CDR2 sequences are MGHRA and YSYEKL. This CDR3 contains 15 residues. CDR3: CASSQLLAGENIQYF. CDR3 sequence (DNA): TGCGCCAGCAGCCAGCTTCTAGCGGGGGAAAACATTCAGTACTTC.

This clone was observed a handful of times. The chain uses TRBV5-8 and TRBJ2-1; D is undetermined. Germline V lookup: CDR1 SGHTS, CDR2 YDEGEE. This CDR3 has 11 residues. V was trimmed by 2 bases and J by 7 bases, leaving 4 bases between them. The CDR3, as DNA: TGTGCCAGCAGCTTTATAAATGAGCAGTTCTTC. It encodes CASSFINEQFF.

This clone was seen only a few times. The chain has TRBV5-1 and TRBJ1-2, with a tentative D call TRBD1 (5 bases). CDR3 length: 15 residues. Germline V gene lookup returns CDR1 SGHRS and CDR2 YFSETQ. V was trimmed by 7 bases and J by 7 bases, leaving 23 bases between them. As DNA, the CDR3 is TGCGCCAGCGCTGAGGGGTTTAGCGGACAAATTGGCTACACCTTC. Translation gives CASAEGFSGQIGYTF.